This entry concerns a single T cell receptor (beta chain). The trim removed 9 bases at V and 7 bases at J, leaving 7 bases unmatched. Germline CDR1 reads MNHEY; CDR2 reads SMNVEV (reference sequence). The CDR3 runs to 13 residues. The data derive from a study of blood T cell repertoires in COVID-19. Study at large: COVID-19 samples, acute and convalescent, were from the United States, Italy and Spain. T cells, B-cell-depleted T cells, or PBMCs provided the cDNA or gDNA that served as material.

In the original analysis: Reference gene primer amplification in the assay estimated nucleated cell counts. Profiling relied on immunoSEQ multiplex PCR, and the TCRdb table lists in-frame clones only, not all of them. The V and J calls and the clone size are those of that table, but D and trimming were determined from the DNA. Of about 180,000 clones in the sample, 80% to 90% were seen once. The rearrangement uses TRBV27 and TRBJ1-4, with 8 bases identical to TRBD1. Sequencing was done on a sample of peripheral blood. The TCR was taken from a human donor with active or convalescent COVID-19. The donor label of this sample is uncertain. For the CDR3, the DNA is TGTGCCAGTGTCGACAGGGGTGGTGAAAAACTGTTTTTT. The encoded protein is CASVDRGGEKLFF.